This T cell receptor beta chain is from a study of blood T cell repertoires in COVID-19. Study details: COVID-19 samples collected from the United States, Italy and Spain covered acute and convalescent phases. The analysed material was cDNA or gDNA that came from T cells, B-cell-depleted T cells, or PBMCs.

A single count supports this clone. The CDR3 has 15 residues. Trimming removed 4 bases from V and 1 base from J, with 13 bases in between. The germline V gene has CDR1 SGHRS and CDR2 YFSETQ. Original methodology: Using reference gene primer amplification, nucleated cell counts were estimated. Produced via immunoSEQ multiplex PCR; TCRdb's table is partial and in-frame only. D and trimming come from the DNA, and the V and J calls and clone size come from that table. The table has around 110,000 clones, approximately 87% seen once. The rearrangement links TRBV5-1 to TRBJ2-3; no firm D call. This receptor was identified in a man aged 25 to 45 with acute or convalescent COVID-19. The source material was peripheral blood. This CDR3 is CASSPTLSGTDTQYF. The CDR3 DNA reads as TGCGCCAGCAGCCCGACATTATCGGGCACAGATACGCAGTATTTT.